The rows below give T cell receptor beta chains drawn from one sample of a study of OX40 agonist ivuxolimab in advanced cancers. Sequencing was performed with immunoSEQ multiplex PCR; in TCRdb, only in-frame clones are kept and a portion is missing. The table has about 75,000 clones, 70% to 90% seen once. The sequencing here drew on CD4+ or CD8+ T cells sorted from blood, taken in a trial of the OX40 agonist ivuxolimab. The source of these receptors is an adult with an advanced solid tumor such as melanoma, head and neck, liver or kidney cancer. Both conserved end residues are part of each CDR3. Each record gives: D gene, CDR3 length, J gene, clone size, V gene, CDR3 protein, CDR3 DNA. A D gene is named only where the DNA matches it firmly. Clone size is stated in some rows and not others, as once, few, many or a class when expanded.

D gene: -
CDR3 length: 14
J gene: TRBJ2-7
clone size: -
V gene: TRBV11-2
CDR3 protein: CASSPRTAAYEQYF
CDR3 DNA: TGTGCCAGCAGCCCTCGGACAGCCGCCTACGAGCAGTACTTC

D gene: TRBD1
CDR3 length: 15
J gene: TRBJ1-1
clone size: -
V gene: TRBV5-1
CDR3 protein: CASSQRDRANTEAFF
CDR3 DNA: TGCGCCAGCAGCCAACGGGACAGGGCGAACACTGAAGCTTTCTTT

D gene: TRBD2
CDR3 length: 19
J gene: TRBJ2-2
clone size: -
V gene: TRBV5-1
CDR3 protein: CASSLRTSGAYANTGELFF
CDR3 DNA: TGCGCCAGCAGCCTTAGGACTAGCGGGGCATACGCGAACACCGGGGAGCTGTTTTTT

D gene: -
CDR3 length: 16
J gene: TRBJ1-3
clone size: -
V gene: TRBV9
CDR3 protein: CASSGGLLRSGNTIYF
CDR3 DNA: TGTGCCAGCAGCGGGGGACTTCTCAGATCTGGAAACACCATATATTTT

D gene: -
CDR3 length: 13
J gene: TRBJ1-1
clone size: -
V gene: TRBV9
CDR3 protein: CASSSGVLTEAFF
CDR3 DNA: TGTGCCAGCAGCTCAGGTGTGCTCACTGAAGCTTTCTTT

D gene: TRBD2
CDR3 length: 14
J gene: TRBJ2-4
clone size: -
V gene: TRBV27
CDR3 protein: CASSWGLAENIQYF
CDR3 DNA: TGTGCCAGCAGTTGGGGACTAGCGGAAAACATTCAGTACTTC

D gene: -
CDR3 length: 11
J gene: TRBJ2-7
clone size: -
V gene: TRBV20-1
CDR3 protein: CSASDRYEQYF
CDR3 DNA: TGCAGTGCTAGTGACCGGTACGAGCAGTACTTC

D gene: TRBD2
CDR3 length: 14
J gene: TRBJ2-1
clone size: -
V gene: TRBV7-7
CDR3 protein: CASSRLAGNNEQFF
CDR3 DNA: TGTGCCAGCAGCCGTCTAGCGGGGAACAATGAGCAGTTCTTC

D gene: -
CDR3 length: 16
J gene: TRBJ1-5
clone size: few
V gene: TRBV19
CDR3 protein: CASSIHGGVINQPQHF
CDR3 DNA: TGTGCCAGTAGTATTCATGGCGGGGTTATAAATCAGCCCCAGCATTTT

D gene: TRBD2
CDR3 length: 20
J gene: TRBJ2-1
clone size: -
V gene: TRBV29-1
CDR3 protein: CSVGPRGGTSGGFSYNEQFF
CDR3 DNA: TGCAGCGTTGGGCCCAGGGGAGGGACTAGCGGGGGTTTCTCCTACAATGAGCAGTTCTTC

D gene: TRBD2
CDR3 length: 15
J gene: TRBJ2-5
clone size: -
V gene: TRBV30
CDR3 protein: CAWRMGLAGLETQYF
CDR3 DNA: TGTGCCTGGAGGATGGGACTAGCGGGACTCGAGACCCAGTACTTC

D gene: -
CDR3 length: 16
J gene: TRBJ1-3
clone size: -
V gene: TRBV6-4
CDR3 protein: CASSDHQNFTGNTIYF
CDR3 DNA: TGTGCCAGCAGTGACCATCAGAATTTTACTGGAAACACCATATATTTT

D gene: -
CDR3 length: 15
J gene: TRBJ2-1
clone size: -
V gene: TRBV30
CDR3 protein: CAWRTKRQTYNEQFF
CDR3 DNA: TGTGCCTGGAGAACTAAGAGGCAAACTTACAATGAGCAGTTCTTC

D gene: -
CDR3 length: 13
J gene: TRBJ1-1
clone size: few
V gene: TRBV11-3
CDR3 protein: CASSPRENTEAFF
CDR3 DNA: TGTGCCAGCAGCCCTAGGGAGAACACTGAAGCTTTCTTT

D gene: -
CDR3 length: 13
J gene: TRBJ2-3
clone size: -
V gene: TRBV4-1
CDR3 protein: CASKYPSTDTQYF
CDR3 DNA: TGCGCCAGCAAGTACCCTAGCACAGATACGCAGTATTTT

D gene: -
CDR3 length: 13
J gene: TRBJ2-2
clone size: -
V gene: TRBV6-5
CDR3 protein: CASSRTGAGELFF
CDR3 DNA: TGTGCCAGCAGCCGTACCGGGGCCGGGGAGCTGTTTTTT

D gene: -
CDR3 length: 15
J gene: TRBJ2-7
clone size: -
V gene: TRBV5-4
CDR3 protein: CASSWRVPVSYEQYF
CDR3 DNA: TGTGCCAGCAGCTGGAGGGTGCCGGTTTCCTACGAGCAGTACTTC

D gene: -
CDR3 length: 13
J gene: TRBJ1-2
clone size: -
V gene: TRBV7-2
CDR3 protein: CASSFGLGYGYTF
CDR3 DNA: TGTGCCAGCAGCTTCGGGTTGGGCTATGGCTACACCTTC

D gene: -
CDR3 length: 15
J gene: TRBJ1-4
clone size: -
V gene: TRBV5-1
CDR3 protein: CASSVNLGSNEKLFF
CDR3 DNA: TGCGCCAGCAGCGTAAACCTCGGCTCTAATGAAAAACTGTTTTTT

D gene: TRBD1
CDR3 length: 15
J gene: TRBJ1-5
clone size: -
V gene: TRBV28
CDR3 protein: CASSQDRVGNQPQHF
CDR3 DNA: TGTGCCAGCAGTCAGGACAGGGTTGGCAATCAGCCCCAGCATTTT

D gene: -
CDR3 length: 13
J gene: TRBJ1-5
clone size: -
V gene: TRBV6-5
CDR3 protein: CASRTVSNQPQHF
CDR3 DNA: TGTGCCAGCAGGACGGTTAGCAATCAGCCCCAGCATTTT

D gene: TRBD1
CDR3 length: 15
J gene: TRBJ2-7
clone size: -
V gene: TRBV4-1
CDR3 protein: CASSQGRGLSYEQYF
CDR3 DNA: TGCGCCAGCAGCCAAGGCAGGGGGCTTTCCTACGAGCAGTACTTC

D gene: -
CDR3 length: 17
J gene: TRBJ2-3
clone size: -
V gene: TRBV5-4
CDR3 protein: CASSPDNPGPPPDTQYF
CDR3 DNA: TGTGCCAGCAGCCCAGATAACCCGGGACCCCCCCCAGATACGCAGTATTTT

D gene: TRBD1
CDR3 length: 13
J gene: TRBJ1-1
clone size: -
V gene: TRBV4-3
CDR3 protein: CASSQGQGASSFF
CDR3 DNA: TGCGCCAGCAGCCAGGGACAGGGGGCGAGTTCTTTCTTT

D gene: TRBD1
CDR3 length: 15
J gene: TRBJ1-4
clone size: once
V gene: TRBV19
CDR3 protein: CASSFPGQGNEKLFF
CDR3 DNA: TGTGCCAGTAGTTTTCCGGGACAGGGGAATGAAAAACTGTTTTTT

D gene: -
CDR3 length: 16
J gene: TRBJ2-1
clone size: -
V gene: TRBV9
CDR3 protein: CASSDEGGLEYNEQFF
CDR3 DNA: TGTGCCAGCAGCGACGAGGGGGGTCTTGAATACAATGAGCAGTTCTTC

D gene: TRBD2
CDR3 length: 15
J gene: TRBJ2-1
clone size: -
V gene: TRBV6-5
CDR3 protein: CASSAGRAIWNEQFF
CDR3 DNA: TGTGCCAGCAGCGCCGGGAGGGCCATATGGAATGAGCAGTTCTTC

D gene: TRBD2
CDR3 length: 13
J gene: TRBJ2-5
clone size: -
V gene: TRBV18
CDR3 protein: CASSALAGETQYF
CDR3 DNA: TGTGCCAGCTCAGCTCTAGCGGGAGAGACCCAGTACTTC

D gene: -
CDR3 length: 13
J gene: TRBJ2-5
clone size: -
V gene: TRBV11-2
CDR3 protein: CASSLVSQETQYF
CDR3 DNA: TGTGCCAGCAGCTTAGTGTCCCAAGAGACCCAGTACTTC

D gene: -
CDR3 length: 14
J gene: TRBJ2-3
clone size: -
V gene: TRBV18
CDR3 protein: CASSPSGLTDTQYF
CDR3 DNA: TGTGCCAGCTCACCATCGGGTTTGACAGATACGCAGTATTTT

D gene: -
CDR3 length: 15
J gene: TRBJ2-7
clone size: few
V gene: TRBV27
CDR3 protein: CASSLVKIPPGEQYF
CDR3 DNA: TGTGCCAGCAGTTTAGTTAAGATCCCGCCGGGCGAGCAGTACTTC

D gene: TRBD1
CDR3 length: 14
J gene: TRBJ2-5
clone size: -
V gene: TRBV5-1
CDR3 protein: CASSRQTGQETQYF
CDR3 DNA: TGCGCCAGCAGCCGACAGACAGGGCAAGAGACCCAGTACTTC

D gene: -
CDR3 length: 11
J gene: TRBJ2-7
clone size: -
V gene: TRBV6-1
CDR3 protein: CASSPNFEQYF
CDR3 DNA: TGTGCCAGCAGTCCAAACTTCGAGCAGTACTTC

D gene: TRBD1
CDR3 length: 14
J gene: TRBJ1-6
clone size: -
V gene: TRBV28
CDR3 protein: CASSLTGVNSPLHF
CDR3 DNA: TGTGCCAGCAGCTTGACAGGGGTAAATTCACCCCTCCACTTT

D gene: -
CDR3 length: 13
J gene: TRBJ1-6
clone size: -
V gene: TRBV6-5
CDR3 protein: CASRPIGGSPLHF
CDR3 DNA: TGTGCCAGCCGTCCTATAGGAGGTTCACCCCTCCACTTT

D gene: TRBD1
CDR3 length: 20
J gene: TRBJ2-6
clone size: -
V gene: TRBV18
CDR3 protein: CASSLYSGTGVLSGANVLTF
CDR3 DNA: TGTGCCAGCTCACTTTACTCCGGGACAGGGGTCCTCTCTGGGGCCAACGTCCTGACTTTC

D gene: -
CDR3 length: 14
J gene: TRBJ2-2
clone size: -
V gene: TRBV6-5
CDR3 protein: CASSHTRNTGELFF
CDR3 DNA: TGTGCCAGCAGCCACACTAGGAACACCGGGGAGCTGTTTTTT

D gene: -
CDR3 length: 16
J gene: TRBJ2-7
clone size: once
V gene: TRBV5-6
CDR3 protein: CASSLVGDGASYEQYF
CDR3 DNA: TGTGCCAGCAGCTTGGTAGGGGACGGAGCCTCCTACGAGCAGTACTTC

D gene: -
CDR3 length: 14
J gene: TRBJ1-4
clone size: -
V gene: TRBV19
CDR3 protein: CASSTFDRNEKLFF
CDR3 DNA: TGTGCCAGTAGTACTTTTGACAGGAATGAAAAACTGTTTTTT

D gene: TRBD2
CDR3 length: 15
J gene: TRBJ2-3
clone size: -
V gene: TRBV5-1
CDR3 protein: CASSNLAGTTDTQYF
CDR3 DNA: TGCGCCAGCAGCAACTTAGCGGGGACCACAGATACGCAGTATTTT

D gene: -
CDR3 length: 13
J gene: TRBJ2-2
clone size: -
V gene: TRBV5-1
CDR3 protein: CASSHREGGELFF
CDR3 DNA: TGCGCCAGCAGCCATAGAGAGGGTGGGGAGCTGTTTTTT

D gene: -
CDR3 length: 12
J gene: TRBJ2-3
clone size: -
V gene: TRBV2
CDR3 protein: CASTGDTDTQYF
CDR3 DNA: TGTGCCAGCACGGGGGACACAGATACGCAGTATTTT

D gene: TRBD2
CDR3 length: 15
J gene: TRBJ2-1
clone size: once
V gene: TRBV7-7
CDR3 protein: CASSLGSGAENEQFF
CDR3 DNA: TGTGCCAGCAGCTTAGGTAGCGGGGCAGAAAATGAGCAGTTCTTC

D gene: TRBD2
CDR3 length: 16
J gene: TRBJ2-7
clone size: -
V gene: TRBV5-6
CDR3 protein: CASSFPAGLLSYEQYF
CDR3 DNA: TGTGCCAGCAGTTTCCCAGCGGGGCTACTCTCCTACGAGCAGTACTTC

D gene: TRBD1
CDR3 length: 17
J gene: TRBJ1-1
clone size: -
V gene: TRBV4-2
CDR3 protein: CASSQGSQGGTNTEAFF
CDR3 DNA: TGTGCCAGCAGCCAAGGGTCGCAGGGGGGAACGAACACTGAAGCTTTCTTT

D gene: -
CDR3 length: 14
J gene: TRBJ2-7
clone size: -
V gene: TRBV4-1
CDR3 protein: CASSQVQVGYEQYF
CDR3 DNA: TGCGCCAGCAGCCAAGTTCAGGTAGGCTACGAGCAGTACTTC

D gene: -
CDR3 length: 12
J gene: TRBJ2-7
clone size: -
V gene: TRBV7-2
CDR3 protein: CASSLGYAEQYF
CDR3 DNA: TGTGCCAGCAGCTTAGGGTACGCCGAGCAGTACTTC

D gene: -
CDR3 length: 13
J gene: TRBJ2-7
clone size: -
V gene: TRBV4-3
CDR3 protein: CASSQSSTGEQYF
CDR3 DNA: TGCGCCAGCAGCCAATCCTCTACAGGGGAGCAGTACTTC

D gene: -
CDR3 length: 16
J gene: TRBJ1-1
clone size: -
V gene: TRBV28
CDR3 protein: CASSLGDGGFSPEAFF
CDR3 DNA: TGTGCCAGCAGTTTAGGGGACGGTGGATTCAGCCCTGAAGCTTTCTTT

D gene: -
CDR3 length: 15
J gene: TRBJ2-1
clone size: -
V gene: TRBV7-3
CDR3 protein: CASSLIRVGGDEQFF
CDR3 DNA: TGTGCCAGCAGCTTAATACGGGTGGGTGGCGATGAGCAGTTCTTC

D gene: -
CDR3 length: 13
J gene: TRBJ2-5
clone size: once
V gene: TRBV5-1
CDR3 protein: CASSLQGQETQYF
CDR3 DNA: TGCGCCAGCAGCTTGCAGGGCCAAGAGACCCAGTACTTC

D gene: -
CDR3 length: 15
J gene: TRBJ2-7
clone size: -
V gene: TRBV6-6
CDR3 protein: CASSEPGQGSYEQYF
CDR3 DNA: TGTGCCAGCAGTGAGCCGGGGCAGGGGTCGTACGAGCAGTACTTC

D gene: -
CDR3 length: 13
J gene: TRBJ1-5
clone size: -
V gene: TRBV7-8
CDR3 protein: CASSFREDQPQHF
CDR3 DNA: TGTGCCAGCAGCTTCAGAGAAGACCAGCCCCAGCATTTT

D gene: -
CDR3 length: 15
J gene: TRBJ2-5
clone size: -
V gene: TRBV4-2
CDR3 protein: CASSQASGVGETQYF
CDR3 DNA: TGTGCCAGCAGCCAAGCGTCCGGGGTTGGGGAGACCCAGTACTTC